This T cell receptor (beta chain) was sequenced for a study of T cells in Graves' hyperthyroidism and ophthalmopathy. This CDR3 is built from 15 residues. Germline-derived CDR1 and CDR2 are SGHTA and FQGNSA. The PBMCs were sourced from fresh peripheral blood (approximately 9.6 ml). Authors of the study amplified TCR beta CDR3 regions from RNA transcripts. HTBI primers were the set used in a first-round RT-PCR of the TCR CDR3. One entry per CDR3 protein results from TCRdb running MiXCR on the multiplex PCR reads. Here the sample spans approximately 200,000 distinct CDR3 sequences, around 17% being singletons. In the case of this clonotype: Relative to the germline gene, one junction end is altered; a read error may explain this.

The V call is TRBV7-2, the J call TRBJ1-2; weak D call: TRBD1 (5 bases). This receptor was identified in a middle-aged man with Graves' hyperthyroidism. Sequenced input: blood. CDR3 coding DNA: TGTGCCAGCAGCTCGAGGGACGCGGGTAACTATGGCTACGCCTTC. This codes for CASSSRDAGNYGYAF.